This T cell receptor beta chain comes out of a study of a mutant IDH1 vaccine in newly diagnosed glioma. Study overall: Visits V12 and V13 fell at weeks 35 and 47, respectively.

Produced via immunoSEQ multiplex PCR; TCRdb's table is partial and in-frame only. Of over 45,000 clones listed, about 79% are singletons. General observations from the study: Whatever changes occurred in top peripheral T cell clonotypes seemed unrelated to pseudoprogression.

The CDR3 contains 11 residues. Trimming cost V 7 bases and J 7 bases, with 8 bases left between them. CDR1 is SNHLY, CDR2 FYNNEI, per germline. Time point in this sample: week 35, safety follow-up. The investigators gave 300 ug of mutant IDH1 20-mer peptide in each vaccine dose, together with topical imiquimod. Patients received eight vaccinations in weeks 1, 3, 5, 7, 11, 15, 19, 23. Astrocytomas that were new, WHO grade 3 or 4, IDH1-mutant and ATRX-lost were present in the donors. On this clone itself: Its antigen is as yet unknown.

The J gene is TRBJ1-3, the V gene TRBV2; no reliable D call. Here the sequenced sample was PBMCs, taken from a glioma patient whose treatment included an IDH1 peptide vaccine. The receptor comes from a man aged 35 to 55 with glioma. In nucleotides, the CDR3 is TGTGCCAGCAAAATGTATAACACCATATATTTT. Translated, it gives CASKMYNTIYF.